Shown below are 9 T cell receptor beta chains from a single sample sequenced in a study of cytomegalovirus exposure and HLA in healthy donors. Sequencing was performed with immunoSEQ multiplex PCR; in TCRdb, only in-frame clones are kept and a portion is missing. The sample carries more than 300,000 clones, 80% to 90% recorded once. The sequencing sample was made of PBMCs. The receptors come from a woman in her late teens or twenties in good health and CMV-seronegative.

V usage is TRBV6-6 and J usage is TRBJ1-2, with 7 positions matching TRBD1. The CDR3 runs to 15 residues. From germline, CDR1 is MNHNY and CDR2 SVGAGI (reference sequence). Trimming at V came to 6 bases and at J to 1 base, leaving 8 bases not matched to a gene. The CDR3 is CASRVPGQSNYGYTF. CDR3 in DNA: TGTGCCAGCAGGGTCCCGGGACAGAGTAACTATGGCTACACCTTC.

The chain joins TRBV19 to TRBJ2-1; tentative D call: TRBD1 (7 bases). Germline CDR1 reads LNHDA; CDR2 reads SQIVND (reference sequence). Deletions cut 10 bases from V and 4 bases from J, with 14 bases between. The CDR3 contains 13 residues. The CDR3 region has the DNA TGTGCCACCCAGGGGGGTATGTACAATGAGCAGTTCTTC. Protein: CATQGGMYNEQFF.

J is TRBJ1-1 and V is TRBV7-2; D perhaps matches TRBD1 (5 bases). CDR3 length: 15 residues. Trimming took off 5 bases at V and 0 bases at J, with 13 bases between the two ends. CDR1 is SGHTA, CDR2 FQGNSA, per germline. This chain's CDR3 is CASSPPRVMNTEAFF. The CDR3 DNA reads as TGTGCCAGCAGCCCACCCAGGGTCATGAACACTGAAGCTTTCTTT.

In its sample, this clone was seen once. The gene calls are TRBV7-9 and TRBJ2-7; 8 bases fit TRBD1. Germline-derived CDR1 and CDR2 are SEHNR and FQNEAQ (reference sequence). V lost 1 base to trimming and J lost 3 bases; unmatched junction nucleotides: 8. The CDR3 spans 16 residues. The CDR3 region is CASSLGWTGRSYEQYF. The CDR3 DNA reads TGTGCCAGCAGCTTAGGATGGACAGGGAGGAGCTACGAGCAGTACTTC.

In this sample, this clone turned up a few times. The sample has other DNA sequences that encode this CDR3 too. The chain combines TRBV19 with TRBJ2-6, with 12 bases lining up with TRBD2. The germline V gene has CDR1 LNHDA and CDR2 SQIVND (reference sequence). This CDR3 has 16 residues. Germline trimming cut 6 bases from V and 2 bases from J; bases unmatched to any gene: 2. CDR3 DNA sequence: TGTGCCAGTAGATCTAGCGGGAGGGCTGGGGCCAACGTCCTGACTTTC. Translating it yields CASRSSGRAGANVLTF.

The J gene is TRBJ2-1, the V gene TRBV25-1; TRBD2 matches at 8 bases. V dropped 4 bases and J dropped 5; count of bases not matched to a gene: 7. Germline V CDR1 and CDR2: MGHDK, SYGVNS. CDR3 length: 15 residues. The CDR3 DNA reads TGTGCCAGCAGTGCGCGGGAGGCCAGGGACAATGAGCAGTTCTTC. Protein product: CASSAREARDNEQFF. The full variable domain, completed using reference TRBV25-1 and TRBJ2-1, is EADIYQTPRYLVIGTGKKITLECSQTMGHDKMYWYQQDPGMELHLIHYSYGVNSTEKGDLSSESTVSRIRTEHFPLTLESARPSHTSQYLCASSAREARDNEQFFGPGTRLTVL.

The chain links TRBV5-1 to TRBJ1-4, with D perhaps TRBD1 (5 bases). This CDR3 region has 16 residues. V was trimmed by 3 bases and J by 5 bases, leaving 17 bases between them. Germline V gives CDR1 SGHRS, CDR2 YFSETQ. In DNA, the CDR3 is TGCGCCAGCAGCTCCGCAACCGGGACTCCAAATGAAAAACTGTTTTTT. It codes for CASSSATGTPNEKLFF.

The gene calls are TRBV14 and TRBJ2-7, with no clear D. Germline CDR1 SGHDN, CDR2 FVKESK. The V end lost 0 bases, the J end lost 5 bases, and 14 bases lay between the germline ends. The CDR3 extends over 15 amino acids. CDR3 amino acids: CASSQEQAPMDEQYF. The CDR3 DNA is TGTGCCAGCAGCCAAGAGCAGGCGCCGATGGACGAGCAGTACTTC.

The gene calls are TRBV30 and TRBJ2-1; TRBD1 matches 9 bases. Germline lookup yields CDR1 GTSNPN and CDR2 SVGIG (reference sequence). The CDR3 covers 14 residues. V was clipped by 5 bases and J by 5 bases; unmatched bases: 7. The CDR3: CAWELQGAHNEQFF. CDR3 sequence (DNA): TGTGCCTGGGAATTACAGGGGGCCCACAATGAGCAGTTCTTC.